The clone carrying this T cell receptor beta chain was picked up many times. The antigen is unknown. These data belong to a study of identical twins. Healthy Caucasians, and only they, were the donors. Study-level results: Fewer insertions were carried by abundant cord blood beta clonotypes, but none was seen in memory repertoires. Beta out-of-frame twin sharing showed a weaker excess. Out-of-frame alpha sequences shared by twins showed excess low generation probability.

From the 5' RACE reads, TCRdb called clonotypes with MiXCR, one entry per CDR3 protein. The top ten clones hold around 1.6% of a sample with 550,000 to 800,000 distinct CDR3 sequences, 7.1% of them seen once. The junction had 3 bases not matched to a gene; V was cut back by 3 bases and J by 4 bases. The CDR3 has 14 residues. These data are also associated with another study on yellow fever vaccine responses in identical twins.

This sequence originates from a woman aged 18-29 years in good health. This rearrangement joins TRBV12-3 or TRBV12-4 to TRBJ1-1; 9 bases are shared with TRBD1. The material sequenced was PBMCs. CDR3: CASSFLTGGTEAFF. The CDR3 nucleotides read TGTGCCAGCAGTTTTTTGACAGGGGGCACTGAAGCTTTCTTT.